This T cell receptor beta chain appears in the sequencing data of a study of cytomegalovirus exposure and HLA in healthy donors. The CDR3 length is 14 residues. The germline V gene encodes CDR1 GTSNPN and CDR2 SVGIG (reference sequence). V was cut by 2 bases and J by 5 bases, with 13 bases left in between. The PCR had 60 Vbeta and 13 Jbeta primers. The repertoire was sequenced with immunoSEQ multiplex PCR; TCRdb's copy has only in-frame clones and lacks some. The table lists 85,000 to 130,000 clones, less than 80% of them singletons. This clone appeared a single time. Sequencing was performed on PBMCs. This rearrangement joins TRBV30 to TRBJ2-1, with D tentatively TRBD2 (6 bases). This TCR derives from a man aged 55-75 years in good health and CMV-seronegative. In DNA form, the CDR3 reads TGTGCCTGGAGTCGGGGGTGGGGGGACAATGAGCAGTTCTTC. Protein sequence: CAWSRGWGDNEQFF.